This section outlines one T cell receptor (beta chain) sequence together with its context. Its binding antigen is unknown. The sample holds no much larger clone one base away, and base qualities are not on file. The record originates from a study of shared clonotypes between healthy human individuals (dated by TCRdb to the early 2020s). The study in broad terms: A couple of women and a few men aged 18 to 49 years were included in the cohort. Each donor's leukapheresis produced roughly between about 0.8 and 8.9 billion PBMCs. To increase sequencing depth and limit assay-specific biases, different laboratories used diverse techniques to prepare libraries and sequence TCR repertoires. For each donor, CD4 naive and CD4 memory were each given three plates, CD8 naive was given two plates, and CD8 memory was given one plate. To estimate repertoire size and how much clonotypes are shared between individuals, the study performed deep sequencing of blood TCR repertoires from a handful of healthy adults. The full study reports these points: Pairwise subsampling indicated that sequencing depth was expected to affect the degree of clonotype sharing among donors. Because the study included only a small number of donors, the genetic and exposure-history diversity represented was limited. Compared with non-shared clonotypes, clonotypes shared by all four sorted-subset donors had higher generation probabilities. Sharing across a handful of donors was observed for approximately 5% of naive CD4, over 3% of naive CD8, 2% to 2.5% of memory CD4, and less than 0.45% of memory CD8 clonotypes. Naive subsets generally had larger estimated clonotype richness than memory subsets. Only blood was sampled, and tissue TCR repertoires likely differ from those in blood. Incomplete sequencing was indicated by rarefaction of sorted-subset datasets, despite the large sequencing depth.

Using the deep immunoSEQ assay, multiplex PCR amplified TCR CDR3 regions from genomic DNA. Extracted genomic DNA from each cell subset was spread evenly across all wells of several immunoSEQ 96-well plates, with each plate serving as a replicate. For sorted subsets, roughly 190 ng of genomic DNA, equivalent to roughly 30,000 T cell genomes, went into each replicate PCR. Purified libraries were quantified with a Qubit 3.0 fluorometer, sized on a Bioanalyzer 2100, and re-quantified with the KAPA Library Quantification kit. A separate single-read 150-cycle Illumina NextSeq 550 flow cell was used to sequence each immunoSEQ 96-well plate. The published analysis was carried out like this. Because the immunoSEQ output included only junctional sequences and no quality scores, the filtering could not be the same as the filtering used for full-length reads. Sequences were annotated with PyIR, a Python wrapper for IgBLAST v1.9, using IMGT germline references to assign V/J genes and CDR3. Reads were removed for weak V/J assignments (E-value above 1e-6), missing CDR3, stop codons, out-of-frame junctions, or ambiguous translated residues. V3J clonotypes were defined as sequences sharing an identical inferred V gene, J gene, and CDR3 amino acid sequence. The percentage overlap between two repertoires was calculated by dividing the number of shared unique clonotypes by the size of the smaller repertoire. Three approaches were used to assess repertoire richness: RTK rarefaction, the Chao1 estimator, and Recon v2.1 estimates of unobserved clonotypes. Generation probabilities were computed with OLGA for all TCRbeta clonotypes obtained by the gDNA method from several donors. Entries here come from immuneACCESS through TCRdb and include only in-frame sequences with V and J called. Some clones fail to appear in such tables; in the studies checked, an unresolved V gene covers under half of the shortfall, and the cause of the remainder is unknown. V and J calls plus clone size are reproduced from that table; the DNA served to infer D and trimming. The sample table records under 700,000 clones; around 95% of these occur just once. The ten largest clones add up to around 0.11% of the sample.

CD8 naive samples were CD45RO-negative cells positively selected for CCR7, giving a CD45RA+CCR7+ population that excluded TemRA cells. The donors were healthy, HIV-negative adults who had no recently reported acute infections or vaccinations. Every donor was a Caucasian adult residing in Nashville, Tennessee, USA. Blood was obtained by leukapheresis, after which PBMCs were separated by Ficoll-Histopaque density gradient centrifugation and cryopreserved in liquid nitrogen vapor phase. Analytical flow cytometry was used to check the purity and quantity of each magnetically sorted T cell population. Genomic DNA was isolated from every sorted fraction and measured by UV absorbance on a Nanodrop 2000c. From the cysteine up to the phenylalanine, the CDR3 has a length of 18 residues. Just the 54-base CDR3 DNA is kept, in frame starting at base 1. Unmatched junction bases come to 11, with V trimmed by 5 bases and J by 4 bases. The germline V gene encodes CDR1 WNHNN and CDR2 SYGVQD (reference sequence).

The chain uses TRBV10-1 and TRBJ2-2, and 12 junction bases match TRBD2. The sequenced sample consisted of naive CD8+ T cells sorted from blood. What this sample's cell subset or site label stands for: CD45RA+CCR7+. This clonotype originated in a woman aged 25 to 45 in good health. The DNA sequence is as follows: TGCGCCAGCAGTTGTAGACTAGCGGGAGATCGGCTCACCGGGGAGCTGTTTTTT. The resulting protein is CASSCRLAGDRLTGELFF.